These 3 T cell receptor beta chains originate from one sample sequenced in a study of response to subunit inactivated influenza vaccine. TCRdb processed the RT-PCR reads anew with MiXCR; each CDR3 protein has one entry. The sample holds 650,000 to 800,000 distinct CDR3 sequences, about 15% seen once. The sample here was PBMCs from blood, taken less than 15 days before vaccination. These receptor sequences come from a man aged 45-60 years who received an inactivated influenza vaccine.

The chain uses TRBV6-1 and TRBJ1-2, with TRBD1 matching over 9 bases. CDR1 and CDR2 from the germline V gene are MNHNS and SASEGT. The CDR3 has 13 amino acids. J lost 8 bases, V lost 7 bases, and 8 bases had no gene match. CDR3 bases: TGTGCCAGCATCCCGGACAGGGGTGGGGGCTACACCTTC. Translated, it gives CASIPDRGGGYTF.

This clonotype has a count of ten or more. V gene TRBV6-2 or TRBV6-3 combines with J gene TRBJ2-4; 7 bases are a match to TRBD2. V shed 6 bases, J shed 8 bases, and the junction held 13 bases outside the gene matches. This CDR3 comprises 15 residues. Looked up from germline, CDR1 is MNHEY and CDR2 is SVGEGT. The DNA of the CDR3 is TGTGCCAGCAGACTGAGGTCGGGGAGGGGAGACATTCAGTACTTC. Protein: CASRLRSGRGDIQYF.

The V gene is TRBV28, the J gene TRBJ2-3, with TRBD2 matching 10 bases. The CDR3 sequence is 13 residues long. J lost 8 bases, V lost 5 bases, and 4 bases had no gene match. Germline V gene data show CDR1 as MDHEN and CDR2 as SYDVKM. The CDR3 loop is CASSGTSAGTQYF. The CDR3 region has the DNA TGTGCCAGCAGTGGGACTAGCGCAGGTACGCAGTATTTT.